Listed below are T cell receptor beta chains from one sample, sequenced in a study of regulatory T cells in long-lasting Graves disease. TCRdb itself ran the multiplex PCR reads through MiXCR, one entry per CDR3 protein. The sample has roughly 500,000 distinct CDR3 sequences, about 22% seen once. Sequenced here: peripheral blood mononuclear cells (PBMCs), sampled when the disease was refractory, from a patient treated with antithyroid drugs. The source is a female donor with Graves disease. Each CDR3 is given with its conserved first and last residue. Each record gives: CDR3 protein, CDR3 DNA, V gene, clone size, J gene, D gene. The D gene is left open where the match is weak. Clone size is given for some rows only: seen once, a few or many times, or a class if the clone is expanded.

CDR3: CASSGRSSEEAFF; DNA: TGTGCCAGCAGCGGGCGCAGTTCGGAGGAAGCTTTCTTT; V: TRBV7-9; size: .; J: TRBJ1-1; D: .
CDR3: CASRAPQREYEQYF; DNA: TGTGCCAGCAGAGCCCCCCAGCGGGAGTACGAGCAGTACTTC; V: TRBV28; size: few; J: TRBJ2-7; D: TRBD2
CDR3: CASSLDGPLGETQYF; DNA: TGTGCCAGCAGCTTAGATGGCCCCCTTGGGGAGACCCAGTACTTC; V: TRBV11-3; size: few; J: TRBJ2-5; D: .
CDR3: CASSRTVQSTDTQYF; DNA: TGTGCCAGCAGCCGAACCGTGCAGTCTACAGATACGCAGTATTTT; V: TRBV28; size: many; J: TRBJ2-3; D: .
CDR3: CSARRTGVTEAFF; DNA: TGCAGCGCCAGACGGACAGGCGTCACTGAAGCTTTCTTT; V: TRBV29-1; size: many; J: TRBJ1-1; D: TRBD1
CDR3: CASSPRTGNTGELFF; DNA: TGTGCCAGCAGTCCACGGACAGGGAACACCGGGGAGCTGTTTTTT; V: TRBV7-9; size: many; J: TRBJ2-2; D: TRBD1
CDR3: CAGDRNTEAFF; DNA: TGTGCCGGGGACAGGAACACTGAAGCTTTCTTT; V: TRBV30; size: many; J: TRBJ1-1; D: TRBD1
CDR3: CASSARGTYEQYF; DNA: TGTGCCAGCTCAGCCCGCGGAACCTACGAGCAGTACTTC; V: TRBV19; size: many; J: TRBJ2-7; D: .
CDR3: CASSQAYSLYNSPLHF; DNA: TGCGCCAGCAGCCAAGCATATTCGCTTTATAATTCACCCCTCCACTTT; V: TRBV4-1; size: .; J: TRBJ1-6; D: .
CDR3: CASHRPAAGGTEAFF; DNA: TGTGCCAGTCACAGGCCCGCCGCCGGGGGCACTGAAGCTTTCTTT; V: TRBV6-1; size: many; J: TRBJ1-1; D: .
CDR3: CSARRTGLGEQYF; DNA: TGCAGTGCTAGGCGGACAGGGTTGGGGGAGCAGTACTTC; V: TRBV20-1; size: many; J: TRBJ2-7; D: TRBD1
CDR3: CASSTRQGQRMPGNTIYF; DNA: TGTGCCAGTAGTACCCGACAGGGGCAACGGATGCCTGGAAACACCATATATTTT; V: TRBV19; size: .; J: TRBJ1-3; D: TRBD1
CDR3: CASSLGDRAETQYF; DNA: TGTGCCAGCAGTTTAGGGGACAGAGCAGAGACCCAGTACTTC; V: TRBV28; size: many; J: TRBJ2-5; D: TRBD1
CDR3: CASSALLPAEEAFF; DNA: TGTGCCAGCAGTGCCCTACTACCGGCGGAAGAAGCTTTCTTT; V: TRBV25-1; size: few; J: TRBJ1-1; D: .
CDR3: CASSVRGAYGYTF; DNA: TGTGCCAGCAGCGTAAGGGGTGCTTATGGCTACACCTTC; V: TRBV9; size: few; J: TRBJ1-2; D: .
CDR3: CSARENYEQYF; DNA: TGCAGTGCTAGAGAGAACTACGAGCAGTACTTC; V: TRBV20-1; size: .; J: TRBJ2-7; D: .
CDR3: CASSFLSLATGANVLTF; DNA: TGTGCCAGCAGCTTCCTATCACTAGCGACTGGGGCCAACGTCCTGACTTTC; V: TRBV7-3; size: .; J: TRBJ2-6; D: TRBD2
CDR3: CASSRPGQGRYEQYF; DNA: TGTGCCAGCAGCCGGCCGGGACAGGGCCGCTACGAGCAGTACTTC; V: TRBV28; size: many; J: TRBJ2-7; D: TRBD1
CDR3: CASSYLRTGGPGELFF; DNA: TGTGCCAGCAGTTACCTTCGTACAGGGGGCCCCGGGGAGCTGTTTTTT; V: TRBV6-5; size: .; J: TRBJ2-2; D: TRBD1
CDR3: CASCPAGTYEQYF; DNA: TGTGCCAGCTGCCCGGCTGGTACCTACGAGCAGTACTTC; V: TRBV7-9; size: many; J: TRBJ2-7; D: .
CDR3: CASSSRSRLVYEQYF; DNA: TGTGCCAGCAGCTCTAGGTCCCGGTTGGTCTACGAGCAGTACTTC; V: TRBV11-2; size: many; J: TRBJ2-7; D: .
CDR3: CASSLEGRTGGYTF; DNA: TGTGCCAGCAGCTTAGAAGGGAGGACCGGCGGCTACACCTTC; V: TRBV7-8; size: .; J: TRBJ1-2; D: .
CDR3: CASSARQGLGDAILFF; DNA: TGTGCCAGCAGCGCGAGACAGGGCCTTGGAGATGCGATACTGTTTTTT; V: TRBV3-1; size: .; J: TRBJ1-4; D: TRBD1
CDR3: CASSIDRWAEAFF; DNA: TGTGCCAGTAGTATAGATAGATGGGCTGAAGCTTTCTTT; V: TRBV19; size: many; J: TRBJ1-1; D: .
CDR3: CASSHLSGNTEAFF; DNA: TGTGCCAGCAGCCACCTCAGCGGGAACACTGAAGCTTTCTTT; V: TRBV4-2; size: few; J: TRBJ1-1; D: .
CDR3: CASSGRGTGELFF; DNA: TGTGCCAGCAGCGGCAGGGGCACCGGGGAGCTGTTTTTT; V: TRBV5-5; size: .; J: TRBJ2-2; D: .
CDR3: CASLLAGGSSSYNEQFF; DNA: TGTGCCAGCCTATTAGCGGGGGGCTCGAGCTCCTACAATGAGCAGTTCTTC; V: TRBV28; size: .; J: TRBJ2-1; D: TRBD2
CDR3: CASTNGLAANTGELFF; DNA: TGTGCCAGCACCAATGGGCTAGCGGCGAACACCGGGGAGCTGTTTTTT; V: TRBV6-1; size: many; J: TRBJ2-2; D: TRBD2
CDR3: CSAPKTSEGTYEQYF; DNA: TGCAGTGCCCCCAAGACTAGCGAGGGCACCTACGAGCAGTACTTC; V: TRBV20-1; size: many; J: TRBJ2-7; D: TRBD2
CDR3: CSVAMTNTEAFF; DNA: TGCAGCGTCGCTATGACGAACACTGAAGCTTTCTTT; V: TRBV29-1; size: many; J: TRBJ1-1; D: .
CDR3: CASSLGQNANYGYTF; DNA: TGTGCCAGCAGTTTGGGGCAGAATGCCAACTATGGCTACACCTTC; V: TRBV12-3/TRBV12-4; size: many; J: TRBJ1-2; D: .